These 32 T cell receptor beta chains share one sample of origin, sequenced in a study of cytomegalovirus exposure and HLA in healthy donors. The PCR contained 60 Vbeta and 13 Jbeta primers. Only in-frame clones appear in the TCRdb table, and some are missing; sequencing was by immunoSEQ multiplex PCR. The sample lists roughly 140,000 clones, more than 75% occurring once. What was sequenced was PBMCs. Receptor source: a female donor in good health and CMV-seronegative.

The rearrangement uses TRBV7-8 and TRBJ1-2; 9 bases align to TRBD1. V lost 2 bases and J lost 4; bases outside the gene matches: 2. Germline V gene data show CDR1 as SGHVS and CDR2 as FQNEAQ. This CDR3 has 14 residues. The CDR3 protein is CASSLIQGAYGYTF. The CDR3, as DNA: TGTGCCAGCAGCTTAATACAGGGGGCCTATGGCTACACCTTC.

This chain joins TRBV2 and TRBJ1-1, with a weak D call TRBD1 (5 bases). This CDR3 spans 15 amino acids. Trimming left V 2 bases short and J 10 bases short, with 20 bases between. The V gene's germline CDR1 is SNHLY and CDR2 FYNNEI. The DNA of the CDR3 is TGTGCCAGCAGTGAAAGGTCAGGTCAAAACGGGGGAGCTTTCTTT. Its protein product is CASSERSGQNGGAFF.

The V gene is TRBV19, the J gene TRBJ1-1; TRBD1 matches at 7 bases. Per germline, CDR1 LNHDA and CDR2 SQIVND (reference sequence). Trimming removed 3 bases from V and 5 bases from J; junction bases left unmatched: 6. CDR3 length: 14 residues. Written as DNA, the CDR3 is TGTGCCAGTAGTATCGGTGGGACAGCTACTGAAGCTTTCTTT. Residues: CASSIGGTATEAFF.

The CDR3 protein is CAWSKGRFNQPQHF. The CDR3 region has the DNA TGTGCCTGGAGTAAAGGGAGATTCAATCAGCCCCAGCATTTT. The genes are TRBV30 and TRBJ1-5; no firm D call. CDR1 and CDR2 from the germline V gene are GTSNPN and SVGIG (reference sequence). Trimming pared 2 bases from V and 3 bases from J, leaving 11 bases between. The CDR3 extends over 14 amino acids.

The chain has TRBV28 and TRBJ2-1; TRBD1 aligns across 9 bases. The V segment lost 6 bases and the J segment 5 bases; nucleotides outside the gene matches: 11. This CDR3 region has 16 residues. Germline CDR1 MDHEN, CDR2 SYDVKM. The CDR3 coding sequence is TGTGCCAGCAGGCCGAGGGACAGGGCATCCAACAATGAGCAGTTCTTC. Protein: CASRPRDRASNNEQFF. Together with reference TRBV28 and TRBJ2-1, the CDR3 gives the full variable domain: DVKVTQSSRYLVKRTGEKVFLECVQDMDHENMFWYRQDPGLGLRLIYFSYDVKMKEKGDIPEGYSVSREKKERFSLILESASTNQTSMYLCASRPRDRASNNEQFFGPGTRLTVL.

J is TRBJ1-1 and V is TRBV5-4; 9 bases are a match to TRBD1. Germline trimming cut 3 bases from V and 3 bases from J; bases unmatched to any gene: 6. The CDR3 totals 15 residues. CDR1 and CDR2 (germline): SGHNT, YYREEE (reference sequence). This CDR3 is CASSWTGAGDTEAFF. CDR3 coding DNA: TGTGCCAGCAGCTGGACAGGGGCGGGGGACACTGAAGCTTTCTTT.

This clone has only a few counts. The chain carries TRBV6-1 and TRBJ1-4; D gene uncertain. The germline CDR1 and CDR2 sequences are MNHNS and SASEGT. Between the trimmed V and J ends, which lost 1 base and 4 bases, there was a span of 10 bases. The CDR3 has 15 amino acids. CDR3 region: CASSEESGNNEKLFF. The DNA of the CDR3 is TGTGCCAGCAGTGAAGAGTCGGGGAATAATGAAAAACTGTTTTTT.

The CDR3 nucleotides are TGTGCCAGCAGCTTACCGGGACAGGGGTATGGCTACACCTTC. Its translation is CASSLPGQGYGYTF. The chain has TRBV7-9 and TRBJ1-2, with 10 bases aligning to TRBD1. The V and J ends lost 2 bases and 5 bases, in that order; junction bases with no gene match: 2. This CDR3 has 14 amino acids. Germline CDR1 reads SEHNR; CDR2 reads FQNEAQ (reference sequence).

This clone was found a few times. The chain recombines TRBV7-9 with TRBJ1-4, with 10 nucleotides matching TRBD1. Germline lookup yields CDR1 SEHNR and CDR2 FQNEAQ (reference sequence). This CDR3 spans 15 amino acids. Unmatched junction bases numbered 9, after V lost 8 bases and J lost 6 bases. The CDR3: CASGSSGTGDEKLFF. Here the CDR3 DNA reads TGTGCCAGCGGCTCCTCCGGGACAGGGGATGAAAAACTGTTTTTT.

Only one count was recorded for this clone. The gene calls are TRBV30 and TRBJ2-1, with 7 bases that match TRBD2. The germline V gene encodes CDR1 GTSNPN and CDR2 SVGIG (reference sequence). V lost 4 bases to trimming and J lost 6 bases; unmatched junction nucleotides: 6. The length of the CDR3 is 13 residues. CDR3 loop: CAWTPRLANEQFF. Here the CDR3 DNA reads TGTGCCTGGACTCCAAGACTAGCCAATGAGCAGTTCTTC.

The chain joins TRBV6-6 to TRBJ1-6; 10 bases map to TRBD1. CDR1 is MNHNY and CDR2 is SVGAGI in the germline V gene (reference sequence). The length of the CDR3 is 16 residues. The trim removed 4 bases at V and 8 bases at J, leaving 8 bases unmatched. The chain's CDR3 is CASSFRTGGRYSPLHF. CDR3 coding DNA: TGTGCCAGCAGTTTCCGGACAGGGGGGAGGTATTCACCCCTCCACTTT.

The chain carries TRBV30 and TRBJ1-2; 7 nucleotides line up with TRBD1. The V gene's germline CDR1 is GTSNPN and CDR2 SVGIG (reference sequence). With 4 bases clipped from V and 5 bases from J, the junction kept 10 bases outside the gene matches. CDR3 length equals 14 residues. DNA for the CDR3: TGTGCCTGGACGCAGAGGACAGGCGGGTATGGCTACACCTTC. This gives the protein CAWTQRTGGYGYTF. Based on the CDR3 plus reference TRBV30 and TRBJ1-2, the full variable domain is SQTIHQWPATLVQPVGSPLSLECTVEGTSNPNLYWYRQAAGRGLQLLFYSVGIGQISSEVPQNLSASRPQDRQFILSSKKLLLSDSGFYLCAWTQRTGGYGYTFGSGTRLTVV.

V usage is TRBV18 and J usage is TRBJ1-5, with a possible D match to TRBD1 (5 bases). Trimming pared 6 bases from V and 6 bases from J, leaving 12 bases between. This CDR3 has 13 amino acids. Germline V gene sequence: CDR1 KGHSH, CDR2 LQKENI. The CDR3 sequence is CASSRQGAQPQHF. In nucleotides, the CDR3 is TGTGCCAGCTCTCGTCAGGGTGCTCAGCCCCAGCATTTT.

The sample holds a few counts of this clone. The chain uses TRBV5-4 and TRBJ2-7; D may be TRBD1 (5 bases). V shed 0 bases and J shed 0 bases, with 10 bases lying between them. Germline CDR1 is SGHNT and CDR2 is YYREEE (reference sequence). This CDR3 is 15 amino acids long. CDR3 region: CASSLGTPNSYEQYF. The DNA for the CDR3 is TGTGCCAGCAGCTTGGGGACACCTAACTCCTACGAGCAGTACTTC.

This clone appeared once. The chain has TRBV27 and TRBJ2-1; 9 bases match TRBD2. Germline V gene sequence: CDR1 MNHEY, CDR2 SMNVEV (reference sequence). The CDR3 has 16 amino acids. V shed 6 bases and J 2 bases; nucleotides not matched to a gene: 8. In DNA, the CDR3 is TGTGCCAGCAGCCCCACCGGCGGGAGGGCCTACAATGAGCAGTTCTTC. Protein: CASSPTGGRAYNEQFF.

This sequence joins TRBV7-6 and TRBJ2-2; a possible D gene is TRBD1 (5 bases). The CDR3 extends over 19 amino acids. Germline V CDR1 and CDR2: SGHVS, FNYEAQ. V was trimmed by 0 bases and J by 4 bases, leaving 21 bases between them. The CDR3 spells CASSLAKTPGTGPTGELFF. DNA for the CDR3: TGTGCCAGCAGCTTAGCGAAAACCCCGGGCACAGGCCCCACCGGGGAGCTGTTTTTT.

The chain uses TRBV15 and TRBJ2-1; tentatively, D is TRBD1 (5 bases). The CDR3 sequence is 12 residues long. The germline gives CDR1 LNHNV, CDR2 YYDKDF (reference sequence). Trimming removed 3 bases from V and 8 bases from J, with 8 bases in between. CDR3 amino acids: CATSRLRDEQFF. CDR3 DNA sequence: TGTGCCACCAGCAGGCTCAGGGATGAGCAGTTCTTC.

This clone was seen just once. The chain combines TRBV27 with TRBJ2-7; 15 positions agree with TRBD2. This CDR3 is 19 amino acids long. Germline CDR1 MNHEY, CDR2 SMNVEV (reference sequence). V trimming: 4 bases; J trimming: 5 bases; junction bases outside the gene matches: 15. CDR3 sequence reads: CASSSGLAGGFGHVDEQYF. In nucleotides, the CDR3 is TGTGCCAGCAGTTCCGGACTAGCGGGGGGGTTTGGTCATGTCGACGAGCAGTACTTC.

The J gene is TRBJ1-1, the V gene TRBV6-6; TRBD1 matches at 7 bases. The CDR3 sequence is 13 residues long. Trimming removed 6 bases from V and 4 bases from J; junction bases left unmatched: 5. Germline lookup yields CDR1 MNHNY and CDR2 SVGAGI (reference sequence). CDR3 coding DNA: TGTGCCAGCAGACTAAACAGGGGCACTGAAGCTTTCTTT. Translating gives CASRLNRGTEAFF.

The chain is built from TRBV5-1 and TRBJ1-3, with 10 bases lining up with TRBD1. The CDR3 sequence is 16 residues long. Trimming at V came to 5 bases and at J to 0 bases, leaving 5 bases not matched to a gene. Germline V gene data show CDR1 as SGHRS and CDR2 as YFSETQ. The CDR3 loop reads CASRRGQGTSGNTIYF. The CDR3 nucleotides read TGCGCCAGCAGACGGGGACAGGGGACCTCTGGAAACACCATATATTTT.

The rearrangement links TRBV10-3 to TRBJ2-3, with a possible D match to TRBD2 (5 bases). Between the trimmed V and J ends, which lost 3 bases and 4 bases, there was a span of 11 bases. The germline CDR1 and CDR2 sequences are ENHRY and SYGVKD. CDR3 size: 14 residues. The CDR3 region has the DNA TGTGCCATCAGTGACGGGGTGACGGCAGATACGCAGTATTTT. Protein product: CAISDGVTADTQYF.

This clone was counted between two and nine times. The chain links TRBV5-1 to TRBJ1-2; 7 positions agree with TRBD1. Trimming took 4 bases from V and 6 from J; bases not matched to a gene: 3. The germline gives CDR1 SGHRS, CDR2 YFSETQ. This CDR3 region has 12 residues. The CDR3 here is CASSLQGDGYTF. CDR3 DNA sequence: TGCGCCAGCAGCCTGCAGGGGGATGGCTACACCTTC.

CDR3 DNA sequence: TGTGCCAGCAGCCAAGATCGTAGGACTCATAACTATGGCTACACCTTC. Amino acid sequence: CASSQDRRTHNYGYTF. The V and J genes are TRBV4-2 and TRBJ1-2; D unclear. V lost 0 bases and J lost 1, with 12 bases in between. The CDR3 spans 16 residues. CDR1 is LGHNA, CDR2 YNFKEQ, per germline.

The chain couples TRBV30 to TRBJ1-3; 7 nucleotides agree with TRBD1. With 1 base clipped from V and 4 bases from J, the junction kept 4 bases outside the gene matches. CDR1 GTSNPN and CDR2 SVGIG come from the germline V gene (reference sequence). This CDR3 has 14 residues. CDR3 coding DNA: TGTGCCTGGAGTGGGGACAGCAACGGAAACACCATATATTTT. It translates to CAWSGDSNGNTIYF.

This chain links TRBV19 with TRBJ2-1; TRBD1 agrees at 8 bases. CDR3 length: 17 residues. Germline V gene sequence: CDR1 LNHDA, CDR2 SQIVND (reference sequence). V lost 7 bases and J lost 7; bases outside the gene matches: 18. This chain's CDR3 is CASTLGAAGGSRNEQFF. The CDR3 DNA reads TGTGCCAGTACCCTGGGGGCGGCAGGGGGCTCGCGGAATGAGCAGTTCTTC. The full variable domain, rest sourced from reference TRBV19 and TRBJ2-1, is DGGITQSPKYLFRKEGQNVTLSCEQNLNHDAMYWYRQDPGQGLRLIYYSQIVNDFQKGDIAEGYSVSREKKESFPLTVTSAQKNPTAFYLCASTLGAAGGSRNEQFFGPGTRLTVL.

The rearrangement uses TRBV4-2 and TRBJ2-3, with D possibly TRBD2 on 6 matching bases. The CDR3 length is 16 residues. CDR1 LGHNA and CDR2 YNFKEQ come from the germline V gene. V shed 3 bases and J shed 0 bases, with 13 bases lying between them. The CDR3 sequence: CASSQQAGFSTDTQYF. Written as DNA, the CDR3 is TGTGCCAGCAGCCAGCAAGCGGGCTTTAGCACAGATACGCAGTATTTT.

The J gene is TRBJ2-3, the V gene TRBV6-5; tentative D call: TRBD2 (6 bases). V lost 7 bases and J 6 bases, leaving 11 bases between the germline ends. The CDR3 length is 12 residues. From germline, CDR1 is MNHEY and CDR2 SVGAGI. Written as DNA, the CDR3 is TGTGCCAGCACGGGCGGGGACGATACGCAGTATTTT. Its translation: CASTGGDDTQYF.

The chain recombines TRBV11-2 with TRBJ1-1; TRBD1 is a possible D gene (5 bases). Trimming cost V 5 bases and J 8 bases, with 12 bases left between them. Germline V lookup: CDR1 SGHAT, CDR2 FQNNGV. The CDR3 runs 12 residues. The CDR3 DNA follows: TGTGCCAGCAGCCAAAGACAGAGAGAAGCTTTCTTT. Translated, it gives CASSQRQREAFF. The full variable domain, with the rest looked up from reference TRBV11-2 and TRBJ1-1, is EAGVAQSPRYKIIEKRQSVAFWCNPISGHATLYWYQQILGQGPKLLIQFQNNGVVDDSQLPKDRFSAERLKGVDSTLKIQPAKLEDSAVYLCASSQRQREAFFGQGTRLTVV.

The gene calls are TRBV19 and TRBJ2-1, with TRBD2 matching over 9 bases. Germline loops: CDR1 LNHDA, CDR2 SQIVND (reference sequence). This CDR3 spans 14 amino acids. With 3 bases clipped from V and 7 bases from J, the junction kept 4 bases outside the gene matches. The CDR3 DNA follows: TGTGCCAGTAGTATTCTAGCGGGGCGTAATGAGCAGTTCTTC. Translating it yields CASSILAGRNEQFF.

The chain joins TRBV5-6 to TRBJ2-7; 10 bases are shared with TRBD1. V lost 5 bases, J lost 2 bases, and 16 bases stayed unmatched. Germline V gives CDR1 SGHDT, CDR2 YYEEEE. CDR3 length: 18 residues. DNA of the CDR3: TGTGCCAGCAGACCCATAACTACGGGACAGGGGACCGCCTACGAGCAGTACTTC. Translation: CASRPITTGQGTAYEQYF.

The V call is TRBV11-2, the J call TRBJ2-1; maybe TRBD2 (5 bases). V was pared by 7 bases and J by 4 bases, with 14 bases between. There are 14 residues in the CDR3. The germline CDR1 and CDR2 sequences are SGHAT and FQNNGV. The CDR3 protein is CASTVEWEYNEQFF. CDR3 DNA sequence: TGTGCCAGCACCGTTGAGTGGGAGTACAATGAGCAGTTCTTC. The variable domain in full, completed from reference TRBV11-2 and TRBJ2-1, reads EAGVAQSPRYKIIEKRQSVAFWCNPISGHATLYWYQQILGQGPKLLIQFQNNGVVDDSQLPKDRFSAERLKGVDSTLKIQPAKLEDSAVYLCASTVEWEYNEQFFGPGTRLTVL.

The V and J genes are TRBV6-1 and TRBJ2-5, with 9 bases matching TRBD1. Trimming took 7 bases from V and 2 from J; bases not matched to a gene: 8. The germline gives CDR1 MNHNS, CDR2 SASEGT. There are 15 residues in the CDR3. The CDR3 region is CASTWTGAIQETQYF. Written as DNA, the CDR3 is TGTGCCAGCACCTGGACAGGGGCGATACAAGAGACCCAGTACTTC.